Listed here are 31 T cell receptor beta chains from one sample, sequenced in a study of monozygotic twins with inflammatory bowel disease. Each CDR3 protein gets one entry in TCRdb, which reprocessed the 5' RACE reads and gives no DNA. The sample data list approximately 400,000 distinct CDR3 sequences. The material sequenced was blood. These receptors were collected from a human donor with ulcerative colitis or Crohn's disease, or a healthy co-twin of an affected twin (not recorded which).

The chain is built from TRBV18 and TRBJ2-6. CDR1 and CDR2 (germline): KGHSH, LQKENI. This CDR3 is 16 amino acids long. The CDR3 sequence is CASSLFALSGANVLTF.

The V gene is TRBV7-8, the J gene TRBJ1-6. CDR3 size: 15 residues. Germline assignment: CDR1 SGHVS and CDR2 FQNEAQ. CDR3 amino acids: CASSLAAGSNSPLHF.

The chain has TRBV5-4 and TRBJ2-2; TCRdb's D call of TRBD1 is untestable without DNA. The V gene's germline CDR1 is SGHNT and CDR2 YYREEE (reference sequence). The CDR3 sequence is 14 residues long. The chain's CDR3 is CASTSRQVSGELFF.

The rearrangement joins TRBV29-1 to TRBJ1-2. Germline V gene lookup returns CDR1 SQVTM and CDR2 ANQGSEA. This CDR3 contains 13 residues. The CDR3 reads CSVPLPVVNGYTF.

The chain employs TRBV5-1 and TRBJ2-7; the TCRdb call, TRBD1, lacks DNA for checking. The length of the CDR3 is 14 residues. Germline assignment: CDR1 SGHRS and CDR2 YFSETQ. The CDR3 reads CASSLRTGVYEQYF.

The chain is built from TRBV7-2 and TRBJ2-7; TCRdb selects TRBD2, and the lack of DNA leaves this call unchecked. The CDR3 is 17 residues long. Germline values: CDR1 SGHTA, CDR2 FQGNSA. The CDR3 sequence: CASSLGPGGSYPYEQYF.

CDR3: CASARGNSYEQYF. The V call is TRBV28, the J call TRBJ2-7; TCRdb's D gene call, TRBD2, goes unchecked for lack of DNA. Germline loops: CDR1 MDHEN, CDR2 SYDVKM. The CDR3 has 13 amino acids.

The chain's CDR3 is CASSLVTGGYGYTF. The chain joins TRBV5-1 to TRBJ1-2; as DNA is missing, the TRBD1 call by TCRdb cannot be tested. CDR1 and CDR2 (germline): SGHRS, YFSETQ. This CDR3 comprises 14 residues.

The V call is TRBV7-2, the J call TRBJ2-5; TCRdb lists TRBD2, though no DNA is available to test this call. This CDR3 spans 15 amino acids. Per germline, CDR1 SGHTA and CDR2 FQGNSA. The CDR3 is CASSLGPSGTETQYF.

CDR3 residues: CASSVADGYSTDTQYF. This chain links TRBV9 with TRBJ2-3. The CDR3 contains 16 residues. Germline V lookup: CDR1 SGDLS, CDR2 YYNGEE.

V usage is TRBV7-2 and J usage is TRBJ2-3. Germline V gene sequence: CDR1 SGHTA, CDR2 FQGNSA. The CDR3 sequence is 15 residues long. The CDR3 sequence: CASSAMTYSTDTQYF.

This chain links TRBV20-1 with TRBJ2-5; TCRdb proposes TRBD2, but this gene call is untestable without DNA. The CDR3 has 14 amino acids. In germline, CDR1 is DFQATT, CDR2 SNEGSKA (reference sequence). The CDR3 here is CSARLAGYQETQYF.

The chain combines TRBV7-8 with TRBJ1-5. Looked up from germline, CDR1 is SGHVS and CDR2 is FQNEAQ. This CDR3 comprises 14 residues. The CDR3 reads CASSLQISDQPQHF.

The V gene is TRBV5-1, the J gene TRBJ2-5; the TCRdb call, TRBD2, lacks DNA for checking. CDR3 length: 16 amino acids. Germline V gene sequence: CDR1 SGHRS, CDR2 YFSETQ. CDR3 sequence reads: CASSELSGGPAETQYF.

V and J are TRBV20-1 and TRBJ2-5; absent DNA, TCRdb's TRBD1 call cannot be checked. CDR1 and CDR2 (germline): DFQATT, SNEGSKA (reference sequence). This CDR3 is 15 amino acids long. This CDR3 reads CSATLDRDWGETQYF.

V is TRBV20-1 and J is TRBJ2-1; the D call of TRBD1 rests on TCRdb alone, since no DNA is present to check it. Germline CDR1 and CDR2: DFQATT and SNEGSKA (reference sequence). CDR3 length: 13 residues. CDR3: CSADGQGLNEQFF.

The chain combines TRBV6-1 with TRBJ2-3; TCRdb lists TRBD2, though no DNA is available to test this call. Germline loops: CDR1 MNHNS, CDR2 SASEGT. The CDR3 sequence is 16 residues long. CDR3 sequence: CASSRPAGGPGNTQYF.

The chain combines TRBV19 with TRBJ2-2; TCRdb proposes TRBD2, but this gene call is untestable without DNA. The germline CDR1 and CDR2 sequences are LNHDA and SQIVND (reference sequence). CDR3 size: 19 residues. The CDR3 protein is CASSIDLLRLPRNTGELFF.

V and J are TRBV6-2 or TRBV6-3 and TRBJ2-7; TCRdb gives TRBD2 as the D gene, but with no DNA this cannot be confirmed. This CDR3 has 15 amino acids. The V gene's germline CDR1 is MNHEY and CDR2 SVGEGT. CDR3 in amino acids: CASRLRLAHTYEQYF.

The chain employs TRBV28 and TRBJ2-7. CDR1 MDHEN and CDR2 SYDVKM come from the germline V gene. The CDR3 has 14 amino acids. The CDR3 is CASSKVQSSYEQYF.

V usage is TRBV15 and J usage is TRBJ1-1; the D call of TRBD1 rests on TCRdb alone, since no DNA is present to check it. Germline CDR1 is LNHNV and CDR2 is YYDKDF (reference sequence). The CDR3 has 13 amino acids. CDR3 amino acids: CATSRDGRTEAFF.

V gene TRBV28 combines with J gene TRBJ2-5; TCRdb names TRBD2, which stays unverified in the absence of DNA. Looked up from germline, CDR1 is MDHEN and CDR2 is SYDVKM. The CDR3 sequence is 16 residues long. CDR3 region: CASSNWRGTAKETQYF.

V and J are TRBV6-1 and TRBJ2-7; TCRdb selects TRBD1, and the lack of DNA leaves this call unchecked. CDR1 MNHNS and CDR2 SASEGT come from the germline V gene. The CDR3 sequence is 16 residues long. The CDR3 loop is CASGQGGVVSVNEQYF.

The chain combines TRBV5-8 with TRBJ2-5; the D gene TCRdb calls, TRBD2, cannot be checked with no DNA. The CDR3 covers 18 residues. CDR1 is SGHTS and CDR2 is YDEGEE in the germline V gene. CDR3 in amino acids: CASSFGRLAGGLGETQYF. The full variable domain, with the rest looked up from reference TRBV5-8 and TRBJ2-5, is EAGVTQSPTHLIKTRGQQATLRCSPISGHTSVYWYQQALGLGLQFLLWYDEGEERNRGNFPPRFSGRQFPNYSSELNVNALELEDSALYLCASSFGRLAGGLGETQYFGPGTRLLVL.

CDR3: CASSQDGGTPQHF. This chain joins TRBV4-3 and TRBJ1-5; TCRdb's D call, TRBD1, is unchecked because there is no DNA. The CDR3 consists of 13 residues. The germline V gene encodes CDR1 LGHNA and CDR2 YSLEER.

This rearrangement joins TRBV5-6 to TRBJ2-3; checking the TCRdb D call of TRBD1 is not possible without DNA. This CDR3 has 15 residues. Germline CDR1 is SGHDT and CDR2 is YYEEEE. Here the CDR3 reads CASSLELAPGDTQYF. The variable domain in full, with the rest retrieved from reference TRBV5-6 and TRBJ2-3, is DAGVTQSPTHLIKTRGQQVTLRCSPKSGHDTVSWYQQALGQGPQFIFQYYEEEERQRGNFPDRFSGHQFPNYSSELNVNALLLGDSALYLCASSLELAPGDTQYFGPGTRLTVL.

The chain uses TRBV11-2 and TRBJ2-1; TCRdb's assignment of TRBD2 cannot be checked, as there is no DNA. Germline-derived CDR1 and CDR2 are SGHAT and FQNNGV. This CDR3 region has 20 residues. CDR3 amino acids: CASSLDHLVAGGPRYNEQFF.

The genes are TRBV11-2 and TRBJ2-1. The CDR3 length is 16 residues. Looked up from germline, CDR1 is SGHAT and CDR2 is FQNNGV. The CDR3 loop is CASSFLDGSSYNEQFF.

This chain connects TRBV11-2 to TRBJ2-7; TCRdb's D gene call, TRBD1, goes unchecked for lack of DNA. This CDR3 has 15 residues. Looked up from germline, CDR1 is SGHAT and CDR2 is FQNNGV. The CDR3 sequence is CASSLIIPGAYEQYF.

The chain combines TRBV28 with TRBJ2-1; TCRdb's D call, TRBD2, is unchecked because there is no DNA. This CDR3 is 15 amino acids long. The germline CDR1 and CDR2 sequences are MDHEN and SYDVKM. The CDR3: CASSFLLAGLNEQFF.

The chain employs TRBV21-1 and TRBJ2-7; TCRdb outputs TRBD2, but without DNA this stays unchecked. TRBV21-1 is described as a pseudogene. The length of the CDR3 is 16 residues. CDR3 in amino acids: CASTITSAGTSYEQYF.